The present entry profiles one TCR beta chain with its context. Its target is unknown. The V and J ends lost 6 bases and 4 bases, in that order; junction bases with no gene match: 2. Germline V gene lookup returns CDR1 MNHEY and CDR2 SVGAGI. The CDR3 contains 13 residues. The sample originates from a study of T cell responses to AZD1222 COVID-19 vaccine. Study-wide points: Vaccine-associated CD4 TCRs ranged over spike, dominating at 160-218 and 743-854. Donors were largely white British and mainly female; clonal diversity was possibly underestimated.

Repertoires were generated with immunoSEQ multiplex PCR, while TCRdb's copy carries only in-frame clones and drops some. The sample consists of tens of thousands of clones, more than 70% of them appearing once. This sequence was found in an adult in good health. The sample was peripheral blood, taken on day 0 of AZD1222 vaccination. The rearrangement links TRBV6-5 to TRBJ1-1; TRBD1 matches 10 bases. CDR3 bases: TGTGCCAGCAGCGACAGGGGGCCCACTGAAGCTTTCTTT. Encoded protein: CASSDRGPTEAFF.